This T cell receptor beta chain is drawn from a study of shared clonotypes between healthy human individuals. Study-wide results and caveats: Non-shared clonotypes displayed generation probabilities falling below those of clonotypes present in all four donors.

Produced via immunoSEQ multiplex PCR; TCRdb's table is partial and in-frame only. The sample contains fewer than 850,000 clones, about 78% of which appear only once. V shed 10 bases and J shed 3 bases, with 22 bases lying between them. Germline CDR1 is MDHEN and CDR2 is SYDVKM. This CDR3 is built from 15 residues. Turning to this clone: The antigen remains undetermined.

Free of recent acute infections or vaccinations, the donors were healthy HIV-negative adults. This clonotype originated in a woman aged 25 to 39 in good health. The chain carries TRBV28 and TRBJ2-7; D call uncertain. Sequenced sample: memory CD4+ T cells sorted from blood. Sample subset: CD45RA-negative fraction. CDR3 residues: CATRLRAVTHYEQYF. The CDR3 bases are TGTGCCACCCGTTTAAGGGCGGTGACGCACTACGAGCAGTACTTC.